The T cell receptor (beta chain) under discussion was sequenced for a study of blood T cell repertoires in COVID-19. The CDR3 spans 15 residues. The germline V gene has CDR1 SEHNR and CDR2 FQNEAQ (reference sequence). The V and J ends lost 1 base and 0 bases respectively, with 9 bases between them. In Seattle, patients joined the study during active infection and were tracked longitudinally. Some clones are missing from TCRdb's copy, which holds only in-frame ones; the method was immunoSEQ multiplex PCR. The sample contains about 73,000 clones, 75% to 80% of which appear only once. Sequenced input: peripheral blood. The V and J genes are TRBV7-9 and TRBJ1-1; D remains ambiguous. The origin of this receptor is a man aged 65 to 85 with COVID-19, enrolled during active disease. Here the CDR3 DNA reads TGTGCCAGCAGCTTAGGGGGAGGACTGAACACTGAAGCTTTCTTT. Its translation is CASSLGGGLNTEAFF.